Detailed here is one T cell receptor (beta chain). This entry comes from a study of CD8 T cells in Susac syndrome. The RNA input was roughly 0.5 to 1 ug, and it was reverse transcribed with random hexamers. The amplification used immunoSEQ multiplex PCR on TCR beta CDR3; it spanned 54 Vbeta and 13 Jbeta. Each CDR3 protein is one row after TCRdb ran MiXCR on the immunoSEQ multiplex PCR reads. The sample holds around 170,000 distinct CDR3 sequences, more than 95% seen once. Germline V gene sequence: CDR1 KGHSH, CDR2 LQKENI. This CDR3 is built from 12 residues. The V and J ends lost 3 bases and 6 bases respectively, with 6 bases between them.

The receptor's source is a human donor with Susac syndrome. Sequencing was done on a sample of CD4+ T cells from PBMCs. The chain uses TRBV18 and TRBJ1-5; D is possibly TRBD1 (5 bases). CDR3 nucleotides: TGTGCCAGCTCACCCACAGGTCAGCCCCAGCATTTT. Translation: CASSPTGQPQHF.